This T cell receptor beta chain was sequenced during a study of blood T cell repertoires in COVID-19. Study background: The analysed material was cDNA or gDNA that came from T cells, B-cell-depleted T cells, or PBMCs.

The V end was cut by 5 bases, the J end by 5 bases, with 7 bases between. The CDR3 is made up of 12 amino acids. Germline lookup yields CDR1 SNHLY and CDR2 FYNNEI. In this sample, this clone turned up once. Residents of about 25 US areas, aged roughly 18 to 90 years, made up the participants. Methods used by the authors: Amplified reference gene primers provided the basis for estimating nucleated cell counts. Profiling relied on immunoSEQ multiplex PCR, and the TCRdb table lists in-frame clones only, not all of them. From that table come the V and J calls and clone size; the DNA was used to work out D and trimming. The sample has 200,000 to 250,000 clones; about 85% are singletons.

The genes are TRBV2 and TRBJ2-1; D not resolved. This TCR came from a young man who had recovered from COVID-19. What was sequenced was PBMCs or T cells enriched from blood (not recorded which). The CDR3 here is CASSYTDNEQFF. CDR3 bases: TGTGCCAGCAGTTACACCGACAATGAGCAGTTCTTC.